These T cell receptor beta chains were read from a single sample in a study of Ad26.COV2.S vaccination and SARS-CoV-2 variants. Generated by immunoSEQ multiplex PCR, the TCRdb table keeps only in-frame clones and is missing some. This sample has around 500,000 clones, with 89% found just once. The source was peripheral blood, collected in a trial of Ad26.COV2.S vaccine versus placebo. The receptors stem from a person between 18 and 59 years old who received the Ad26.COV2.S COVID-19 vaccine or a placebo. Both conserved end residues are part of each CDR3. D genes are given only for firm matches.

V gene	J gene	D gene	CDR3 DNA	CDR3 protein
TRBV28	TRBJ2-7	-	TGTGCCAGCAGTTTATCAGGGGTCGAGCAGTACTTC	CASSLSGVEQYF
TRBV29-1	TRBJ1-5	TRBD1	TGCAGCGTTCGACAGGGGGTCGGTCAGCCCCAGCATTTT	CSVRQGVGQPQHF
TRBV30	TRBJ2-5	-	TGTGCCTGGAGTCCCCCAACGAGGGGCGGGGAGACCCAGTACTTC	CAWSPPTRGGETQYF
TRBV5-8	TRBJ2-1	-	TGTGCCAGCACCCGGTCGGGCGGCTCCTACAATGAGCAGTTCTTC	CASTRSGGSYNEQFF
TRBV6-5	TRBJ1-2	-	TGTGCCAGCAGCTCTCGTGATCGGGGGGGCGATGGCTACACCTTC	CASSSRDRGGDGYTF
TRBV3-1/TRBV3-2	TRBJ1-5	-	TGTGCCAGCAGCCACGCGGGTCATCAGCCCCAGCATTTT	CASSHAGHQPQHF
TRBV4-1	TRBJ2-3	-	TGCGCCAGCAGCCAAGTATCGGAAGTATCAGATACGCAGTATTTT	CASSQVSEVSDTQYF
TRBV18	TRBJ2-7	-	TGTGCCAGCTCATCATCAAAAGGTATTAGCTCCTACGAGCAGTACTTC	CASSSSKGISSYEQYF
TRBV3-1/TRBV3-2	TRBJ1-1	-	TGTGCCAGCAGCCAGGGAGGGAGGAACACTGAAGCTTTCTTT	CASSQGGRNTEAFF
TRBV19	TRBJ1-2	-	TGTGCCAGTAGTATGCTGGGACGGCTGGGGGATGGCTACACCTTC	CASSMLGRLGDGYTF